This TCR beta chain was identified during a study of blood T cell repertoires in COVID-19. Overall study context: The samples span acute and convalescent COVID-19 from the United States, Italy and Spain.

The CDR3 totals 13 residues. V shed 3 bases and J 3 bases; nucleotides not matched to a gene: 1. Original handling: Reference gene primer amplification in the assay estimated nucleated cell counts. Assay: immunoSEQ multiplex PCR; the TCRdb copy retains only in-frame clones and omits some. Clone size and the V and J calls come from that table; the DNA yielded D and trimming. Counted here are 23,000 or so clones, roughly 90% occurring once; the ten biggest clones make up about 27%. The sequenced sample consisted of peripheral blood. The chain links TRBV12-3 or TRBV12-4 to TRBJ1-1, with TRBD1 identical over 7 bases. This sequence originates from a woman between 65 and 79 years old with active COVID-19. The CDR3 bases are TGTGCCAGCAGTTTCGACAGGGACACTGAAGCTTTCTTT. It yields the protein CASSFDRDTEAFF.